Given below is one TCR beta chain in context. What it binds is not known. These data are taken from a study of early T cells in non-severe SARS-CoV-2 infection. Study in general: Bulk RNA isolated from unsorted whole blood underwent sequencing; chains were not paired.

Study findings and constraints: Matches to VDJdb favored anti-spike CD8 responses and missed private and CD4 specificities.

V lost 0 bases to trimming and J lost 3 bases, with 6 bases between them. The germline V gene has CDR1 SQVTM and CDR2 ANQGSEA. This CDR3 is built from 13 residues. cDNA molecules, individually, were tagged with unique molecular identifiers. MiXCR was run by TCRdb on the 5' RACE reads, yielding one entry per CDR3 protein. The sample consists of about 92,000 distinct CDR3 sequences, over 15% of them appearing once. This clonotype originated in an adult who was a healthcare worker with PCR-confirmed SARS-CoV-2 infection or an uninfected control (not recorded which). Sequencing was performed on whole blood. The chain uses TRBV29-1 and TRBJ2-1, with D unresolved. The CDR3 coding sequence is TGCAGCGTTGAAGAGGTCAGCTACAATGAGCAGTTCTTC. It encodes CSVEEVSYNEQFF.